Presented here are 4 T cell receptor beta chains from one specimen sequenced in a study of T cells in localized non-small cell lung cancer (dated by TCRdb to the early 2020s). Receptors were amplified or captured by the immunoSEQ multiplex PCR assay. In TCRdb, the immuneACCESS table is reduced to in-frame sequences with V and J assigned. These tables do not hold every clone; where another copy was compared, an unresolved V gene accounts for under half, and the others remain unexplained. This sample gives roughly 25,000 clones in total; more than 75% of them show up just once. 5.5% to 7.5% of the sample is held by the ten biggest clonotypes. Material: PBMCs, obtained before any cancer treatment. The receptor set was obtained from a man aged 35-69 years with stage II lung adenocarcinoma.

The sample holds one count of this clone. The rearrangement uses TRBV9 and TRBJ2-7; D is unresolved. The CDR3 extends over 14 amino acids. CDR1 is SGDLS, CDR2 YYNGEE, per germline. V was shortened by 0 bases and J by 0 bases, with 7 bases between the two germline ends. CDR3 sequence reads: CASSVDKSSYEQYF. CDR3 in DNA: TGTGCCAGCAGCGTAGACAAGAGCTCCTACGAGCAGTACTTC.

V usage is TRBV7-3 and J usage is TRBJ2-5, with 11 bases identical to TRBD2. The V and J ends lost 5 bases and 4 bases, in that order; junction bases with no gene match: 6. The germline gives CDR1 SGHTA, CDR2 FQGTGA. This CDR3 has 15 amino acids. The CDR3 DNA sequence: TGTGCCAGCAGCCGTCTAGCGGGGGGCGCAGAGACCCAGTACTTC. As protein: CASSRLAGGAETQYF.

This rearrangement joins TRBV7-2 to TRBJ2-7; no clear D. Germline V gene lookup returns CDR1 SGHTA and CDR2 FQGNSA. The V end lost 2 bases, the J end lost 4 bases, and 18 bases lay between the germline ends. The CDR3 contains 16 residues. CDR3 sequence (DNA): TGTGCCAGCAGCTTACTCGCTTTAGTATTGGGATACGAGCAGTACTTC. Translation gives CASSLLALVLGYEQYF.

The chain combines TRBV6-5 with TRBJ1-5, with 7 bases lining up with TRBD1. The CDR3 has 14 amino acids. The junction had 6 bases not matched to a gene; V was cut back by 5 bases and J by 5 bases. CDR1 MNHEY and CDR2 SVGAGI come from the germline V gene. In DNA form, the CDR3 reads TGTGCCAGCAGTGTTCAGGGGGTCGATCAGCCCCAGCATTTT. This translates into CASSVQGVDQPQHF.